This T cell receptor beta chain was retrieved from a study of blood T cells in healthy people across ages. A sample-barcoded 5' primer and a J-beta primer mix were used in a second PCR of roughly 7 to 12 cycles. MiXCR, applied by TCRdb to the 5' RACE reads, yields one record per CDR3 protein. The sample lists 1.5 million to 2 million distinct CDR3 sequences, roughly 49% occurring once. This CDR3 contains 16 residues. Trimming at V came to 0 bases and at J to 5 bases, leaving 6 bases not matched to a gene. Germline V gene sequence: CDR1 MNHEY, CDR2 SVGEGT. V usage is TRBV6-2 or TRBV6-3 and J usage is TRBJ2-1; TRBD1 matches 8 bases. The source is a woman aged 40-49 years in good health. Input material: blood. CDR3 nucleotide sequence: TGTGCCAGCAGTTACTCACCGGGACAGGTCAACAATGAGCAGTTCTTC. It translates to CASSYSPGQVNNEQFF.